This T cell receptor (beta chain) was documented in a study of PD-1 blockade in classical Hodgkin lymphoma. Study-wide results and limits: Nothing has yet pinned down what causes the repertoire differences, possibly disease activity or prior therapy. Newly diagnosed patients were reported to exhibit reduced baseline TCR diversity relative to healthy donors.

As to this clone: Its antigen is not identified.

Each patient relapsed following autologous stem cell transplantation, and prior brentuximab vedotin exposure differed. From germline, CDR1 is LNHDA and CDR2 SQIVND (reference sequence). Trimming left V 9 bases short and J 4 bases short, with 16 bases between. The CDR3 is made up of 15 amino acids. Only in-frame clones appear in the TCRdb table, and some are missing; sequencing was by immunoSEQ multiplex PCR. The sample holds about 46,000 clones; about 73% are singletons and the top ten take approximately 10%. The TCR was taken from a human donor with classical Hodgkin lymphoma. V and J are TRBV19 and TRBJ1-6; D not resolved. The sample here was peripheral blood mononuclear cells (PBMCs), taken at baseline. Here the CDR3 reads CASHGKQGYNSPLHF. For the CDR3, the DNA is TGTGCCAGCCATGGGAAACAAGGGTATAATTCACCCCTCCACTTT. The full variable domain, its missing parts supplied by reference TRBV19 and TRBJ1-6, is DGGITQSPKYLFRKEGQNVTLSCEQNLNHDAMYWYRQDPGQGLRLIYYSQIVNDFQKGDIAEGYSVSREKKESFPLTVTSAQKNPTAFYLCASHGKQGYNSPLHFGNGTRLTVT.